The present TCR beta chain was sequenced within a study of T cell repertoires in cytomegalovirus infection. Overall study context: CMV epitopes that were recently identified and HLA-C-restricted were used alongside well-studied HLA-B-restricted ones. Public TCR beta signature analysis indicated the presence of both CMV infection and matching HLA type. Study-level results: Based on cumulative public TCR beta family frequency, carriers of CMV plus the relevant HLA were identified. Ex vivo responses were dominated by HLA-C-restricted CMV-specific TCR beta clonotypes.

TCRdb reanalysed the reads using MiXCR and keeps one entry per CDR3 protein. The sample lists 680,000 or so distinct CDR3 sequences, approximately 33% occurring once. In regard to this clonotype: The antigen is undetermined.

There are 13 residues in the CDR3. Germline CDR1 and CDR2: DFQATT and SNEGSKA (reference sequence). The V segment lost 6 bases and the J segment 4 bases; nucleotides outside the gene matches: 6. The receptor comes from a human donor in good health (CMV status not recorded). Some clones in this sample may be carry-over from other donors' samples. The specimen comprised cultured PBMCs, sampled from culture after CMV antigen stimulation. The chain is built from TRBV20-1 and TRBJ1-5; 7 nucleotides agree with TRBD1. The chain's CDR3 is CSARKQGNQPQHF. CDR3 nucleotides: TGCAGTGCCCGGAAACAGGGGAATCAGCCCCAGCATTTT.